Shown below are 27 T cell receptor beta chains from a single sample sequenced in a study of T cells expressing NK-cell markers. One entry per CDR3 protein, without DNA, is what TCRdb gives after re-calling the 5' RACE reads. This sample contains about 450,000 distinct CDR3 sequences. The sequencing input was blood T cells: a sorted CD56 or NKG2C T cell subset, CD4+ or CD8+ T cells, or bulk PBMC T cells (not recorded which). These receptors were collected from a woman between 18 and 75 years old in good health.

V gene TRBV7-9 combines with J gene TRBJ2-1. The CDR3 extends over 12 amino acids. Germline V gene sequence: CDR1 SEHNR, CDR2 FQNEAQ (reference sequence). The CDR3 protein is CASSRLRDEQFF.

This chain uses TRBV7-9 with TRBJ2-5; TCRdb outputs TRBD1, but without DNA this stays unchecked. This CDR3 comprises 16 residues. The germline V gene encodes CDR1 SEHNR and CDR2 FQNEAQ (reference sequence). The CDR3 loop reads CASSFLPPPGFETQYF.

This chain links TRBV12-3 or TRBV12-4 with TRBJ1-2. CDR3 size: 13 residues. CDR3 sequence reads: CASGRLNNYGYTF.

CDR3 sequence reads: CASSFSPNDRGQETQYF. The rearrangement joins TRBV7-9 to TRBJ2-5; no DNA is available, so the TRBD1 call from TCRdb remains unchecked. This CDR3 contains 17 residues. Germline-derived CDR1 and CDR2 are SEHNR and FQNEAQ (reference sequence).

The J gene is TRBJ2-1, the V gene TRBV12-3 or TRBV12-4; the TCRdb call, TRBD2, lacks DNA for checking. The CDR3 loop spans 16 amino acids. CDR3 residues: CASSLGGRQFENEQFF.

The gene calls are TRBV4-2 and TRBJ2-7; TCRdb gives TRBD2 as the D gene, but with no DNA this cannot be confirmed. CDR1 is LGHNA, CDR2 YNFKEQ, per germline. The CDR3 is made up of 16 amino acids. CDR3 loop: CASSQGAAGGTYEQYF.

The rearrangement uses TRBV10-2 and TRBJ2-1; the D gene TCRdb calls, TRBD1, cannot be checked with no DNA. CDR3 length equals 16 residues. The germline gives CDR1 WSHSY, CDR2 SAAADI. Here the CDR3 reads CASSLRRALGYNEQFF.

The CDR3 sequence is CASSPVSGRGNEQFF. The V gene is TRBV12-3 or TRBV12-4, the J gene TRBJ2-1; absent DNA, TCRdb's TRBD2 call cannot be checked. This CDR3 has 15 amino acids.

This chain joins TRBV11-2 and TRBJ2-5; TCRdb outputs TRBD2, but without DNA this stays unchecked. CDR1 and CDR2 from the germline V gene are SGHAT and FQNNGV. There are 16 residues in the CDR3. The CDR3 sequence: CASSLAAGGGRETQYF.

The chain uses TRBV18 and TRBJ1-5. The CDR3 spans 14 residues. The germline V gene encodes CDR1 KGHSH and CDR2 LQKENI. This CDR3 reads CASSPSLGSESQHF.

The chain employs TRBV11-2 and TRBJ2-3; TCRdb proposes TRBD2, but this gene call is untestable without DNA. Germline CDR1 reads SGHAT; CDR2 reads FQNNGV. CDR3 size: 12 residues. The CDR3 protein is CASSLGGYTQYF.

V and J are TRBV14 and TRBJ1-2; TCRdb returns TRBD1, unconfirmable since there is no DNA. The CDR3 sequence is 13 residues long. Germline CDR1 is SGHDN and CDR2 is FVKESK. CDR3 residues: CASSQGGVSGYTF.

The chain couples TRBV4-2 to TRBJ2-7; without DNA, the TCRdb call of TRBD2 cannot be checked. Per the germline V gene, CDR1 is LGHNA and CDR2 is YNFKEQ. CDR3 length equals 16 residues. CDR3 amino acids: CASSQVLAGRSYEQYF.

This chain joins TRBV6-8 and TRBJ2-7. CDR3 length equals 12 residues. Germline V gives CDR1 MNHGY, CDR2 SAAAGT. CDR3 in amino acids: CASCQWFYEQYF.

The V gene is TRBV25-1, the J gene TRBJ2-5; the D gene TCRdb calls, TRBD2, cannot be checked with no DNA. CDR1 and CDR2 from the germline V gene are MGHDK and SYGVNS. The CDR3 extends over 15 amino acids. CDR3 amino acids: CASRSPTSGGETQYF.

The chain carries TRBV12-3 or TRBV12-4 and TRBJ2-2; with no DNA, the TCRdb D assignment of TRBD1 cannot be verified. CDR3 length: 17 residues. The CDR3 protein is CASSLVQRGSHTGELFF.

CDR3 region: CASSQDGGRGETQYF. The V and J genes are TRBV14 and TRBJ2-5; without DNA, the TCRdb call of TRBD1 cannot be checked. This CDR3 contains 15 residues. Germline V gene lookup returns CDR1 SGHDN and CDR2 FVKESK.

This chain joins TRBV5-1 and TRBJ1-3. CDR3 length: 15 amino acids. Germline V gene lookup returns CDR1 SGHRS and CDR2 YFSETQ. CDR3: CASSLDGSSGNTIYF.

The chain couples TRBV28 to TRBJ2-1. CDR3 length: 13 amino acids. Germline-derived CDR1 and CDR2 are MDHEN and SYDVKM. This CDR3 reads CASSFQAYNEQFF. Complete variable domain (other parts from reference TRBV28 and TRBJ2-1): DVKVTQSSRYLVKRTGEKVFLECVQDMDHENMFWYRQDPGLGLRLIYFSYDVKMKEKGDIPEGYSVSREKKERFSLILESASTNQTSMYLCASSFQAYNEQFFGPGTRLTVL.

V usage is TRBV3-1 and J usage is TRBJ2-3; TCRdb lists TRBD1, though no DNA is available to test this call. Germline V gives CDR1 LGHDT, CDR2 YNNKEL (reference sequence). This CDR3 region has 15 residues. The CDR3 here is CASSPPDRVGDTQYF.

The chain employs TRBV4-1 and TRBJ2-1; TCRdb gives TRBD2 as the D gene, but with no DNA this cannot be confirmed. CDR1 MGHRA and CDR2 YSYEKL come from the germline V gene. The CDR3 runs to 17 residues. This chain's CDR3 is CASSQDWGLAGGNEQFF.

The CDR3 loop is CASSLPGEANYGYTF. The chain joins TRBV7-9 to TRBJ1-2. Germline lookup yields CDR1 SEHNR and CDR2 FQNEAQ (reference sequence). The CDR3 is 15 amino acids.

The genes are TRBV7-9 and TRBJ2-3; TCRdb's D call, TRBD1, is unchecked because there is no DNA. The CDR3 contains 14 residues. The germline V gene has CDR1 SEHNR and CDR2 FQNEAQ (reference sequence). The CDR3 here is CASSSPWGPDTQYF.

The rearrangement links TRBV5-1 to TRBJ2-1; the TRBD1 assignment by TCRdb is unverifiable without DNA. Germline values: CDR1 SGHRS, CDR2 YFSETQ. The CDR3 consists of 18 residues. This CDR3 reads CASSLGVGGPGKFNEQFF.

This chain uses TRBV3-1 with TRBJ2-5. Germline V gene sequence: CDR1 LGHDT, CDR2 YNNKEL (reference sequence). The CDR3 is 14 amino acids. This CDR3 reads CASSDLGPRETQYF.

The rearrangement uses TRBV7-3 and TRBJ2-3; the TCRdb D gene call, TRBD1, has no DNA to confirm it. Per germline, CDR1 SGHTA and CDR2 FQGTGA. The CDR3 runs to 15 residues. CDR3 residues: CASSPGVASTDTQYF.

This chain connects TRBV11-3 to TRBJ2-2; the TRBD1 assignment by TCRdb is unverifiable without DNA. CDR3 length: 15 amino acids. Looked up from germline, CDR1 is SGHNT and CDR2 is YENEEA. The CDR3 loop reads CASSPRGRNTGELFF.